This T cell receptor beta chain was documented in a study of neurological immune-mediated disorders. This clonotype was counted only a few times. Its cognate antigen is unknown. Given a much more abundant clone one base away, this may be a read error. The study, taken as a whole, reports: The absence of any CDR3 amino acid sequence shared by expanded clones across subjects suggests that repertoires were private in all groups.

Germline lookup yields CDR1 ENHRY and CDR2 SYGVKD. The CDR3 totals 13 residues. V dropped 6 bases and J dropped 5 bases, with 14 bases sitting between them. TCRdb processed the 5' RACE reads anew with MiXCR; each CDR3 protein has one entry. The sample includes fewer than 20,000 distinct CDR3 sequences, under 35% of them seen just once. The specimen was PBMCs. The chain carries TRBV10-3 and TRBJ2-7, with D maybe TRBD2 (5 bases). The clonotype was recovered from a man aged 50 to 59 with HTLV-1-associated myelopathy (HAM/TSP). The DNA of the CDR3 is TGTGCCATCAGAGGCGGGCTGAGAAACGAGCAGTACTTC. It translates to CAIRGGLRNEQYF.